A selection of T cell receptor beta chains follows, all from one sample in a study of CD8 T cells in ankylosing spondylitis. MiXCR, applied by TCRdb to the 5' RACE reads, yields one record per CDR3 protein. The sample yields approximately 300,000 distinct CDR3 sequences, 6.5% to 10% seen once. What was sequenced was blood, either unsorted or a sorted T cell fraction (not recorded which). The receptors originated from a male donor with ankylosing spondylitis. CDR3s include the opening cysteine and the closing phenylalanine or tryptophan. A D gene is named only where the DNA matches it firmly. Clone sizes are given selectively: once, few, many, or a class where the clone is expanded.

clone size	CDR3 length	V gene	D gene	J gene	CDR3 DNA	CDR3 protein
many	15	TRBV29-1	-	TRBJ2-6	TGCAGCGTCTCTGGCTGGGGGGCGAGGGCCAACGTCCTGACTTTC	CSVSGWGARANVLTF
many	15	TRBV7-2	-	TRBJ1-5	TGTGCCAGCAGCTTAGATGGGGCGGGCAATCAGCCCCAGCATTTT	CASSLDGAGNQPQHF
-	13	TRBV7-2	-	TRBJ1-1	TGTGCCAGCCTCCTATCCCTGAACGCTGAAGCTTTCTTT	CASLLSLNAEAFF
many	13	TRBV7-9	-	TRBJ2-2	TGTGCCAGCAGTCCCAGCGGCACCGGGGAGCTGTTTTTT	CASSPSGTGELFF
few	15	TRBV7-2	-	TRBJ2-7	TGTGCCAGCAGCTTAGGGGGGAGGAACCCCTACGAGCAGTACTTC	CASSLGGRNPYEQYF
-	13	TRBV6-2/TRBV6-3	TRBD2	TRBJ2-1	TGTGCCAGCAGGGGACTAGCGATGAATGAGCAGTTCTTC	CASRGLAMNEQFF
few	16	TRBV5-1	-	TRBJ2-7	TGCGCCAGCAGTCCGGATTGGGGCGGCGTGACCTACGAGCAGTACTTC	CASSPDWGGVTYEQYF
few	15	TRBV4-2	-	TRBJ2-2	TGTGCCAGCAGCCCTCGGACGCCTGGGGCGGGGGAGCTGTTTTTT	CASSPRTPGAGELFF
many	14	TRBV25-1	-	TRBJ1-5	TGTGCCAGCAGTGAATTGGCCCGGGGAGATCCCCAGCATTTT	CASSELARGDPQHF
many	14	TRBV7-2	-	TRBJ2-3	TGTGCCAGCAGCTTAGCGCTCAGGGCAGATACGCAGTATTTT	CASSLALRADTQYF
many	15	TRBV24-1	TRBD2	TRBJ2-7	TGTGCCACCAGTGATTTTACGCGGGAGACCTACGAGCAGTACTTC	CATSDFTRETYEQYF
few	11	TRBV20-1	-	TRBJ2-5	TGCAGTGCAGAGGACCAAGAGACCCAGTACTTC	CSAEDQETQYF
-	16	TRBV7-2	-	TRBJ1-3	TGTGCCAGCAGCTTACAAGGGACCTTCTCTGGAAACACCATATATTTT	CASSLQGTFSGNTIYF
-	13	TRBV20-1	TRBD2	TRBJ2-3	TGCAGCGAACTAGCGGGAGGGACGGATACGCAGTATTTT	CSELAGGTDTQYF
once	14	TRBV6-2/TRBV6-3	-	TRBJ2-7	TGTGCCAGCAGTTATACAGATGTAACCTACGAGCAGTACTTC	CASSYTDVTYEQYF
-	18	TRBV6-2/TRBV6-3	-	TRBJ2-2	TGTGCCAGCAGTTACGGGGGCCGTAGCGGCGCAAACACCGGGGAGCTGTTTTTT	CASSYGGRSGANTGELFF
-	14	TRBV6-2/TRBV6-3	-	TRBJ2-7	TGTGCCAGCAGTTACGGCAGGAGCTCCTACGAGCAGTACTTC	CASSYGRSSYEQYF